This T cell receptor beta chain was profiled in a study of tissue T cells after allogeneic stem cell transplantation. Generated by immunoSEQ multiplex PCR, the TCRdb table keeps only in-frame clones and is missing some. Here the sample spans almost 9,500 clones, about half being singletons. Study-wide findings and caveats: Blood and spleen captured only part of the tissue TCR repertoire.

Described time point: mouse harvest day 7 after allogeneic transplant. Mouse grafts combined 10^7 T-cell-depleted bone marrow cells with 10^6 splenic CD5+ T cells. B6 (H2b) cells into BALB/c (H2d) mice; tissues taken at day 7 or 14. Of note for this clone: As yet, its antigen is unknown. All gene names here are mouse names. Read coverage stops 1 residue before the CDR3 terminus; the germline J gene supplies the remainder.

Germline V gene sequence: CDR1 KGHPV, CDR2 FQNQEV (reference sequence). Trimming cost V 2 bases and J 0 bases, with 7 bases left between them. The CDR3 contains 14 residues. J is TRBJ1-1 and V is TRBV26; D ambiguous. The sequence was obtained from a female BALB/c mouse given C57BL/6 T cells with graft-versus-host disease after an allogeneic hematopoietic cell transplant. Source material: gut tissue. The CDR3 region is CASSLETTNTEVFF. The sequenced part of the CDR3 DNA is TGTGCCAGCAGTCTGGAGACAACAAACACAGAAGTCTTC. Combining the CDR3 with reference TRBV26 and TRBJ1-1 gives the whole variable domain NSKVIQTPRYLVKGQGQKAKMRCIPEKGHPVVFWYQQNKNNEFKFLINFQNQEVLQQIDMTEKRFSAECPSNSPCSLEIQSSEAGDSALYLCASSLETTNTEVFFGKGTRLTVV.